This TCR beta chain came from a study of cytomegalovirus exposure and HLA in healthy donors. The wider study: Around 79 million unique TCRs, all from HLA-typed donors, were included in an early release of the data.

The study ran its PCR with 60 Vbeta and 13 Jbeta primers. TCRdb's table, derived via immunoSEQ multiplex PCR, lists solely in-frame clones and lacks some. The sample lists tens of thousands of clones; approximately 62% were seen once. In its sample, this clone was seen a few times. What it recognizes is unknown. Overall study findings and caveats: Researchers counted roughly 150 TCR beta chains as cytomegalovirus-associated. It was shown in a later analysis that HLA-associated TCR beta chains were more clonally expanded than other, equally common chains.

There are 14 residues in the CDR3. With V trimmed by 6 bases and J by 0 bases, 3 bases remained unmatched. Per germline, CDR1 MNHNS and CDR2 SASEGT. The chain combines TRBV6-1 with TRBJ1-1, with 8 bases matching TRBD1. The sequence derives from a male donor in good health and CMV-seropositive. Sequences were obtained from PBMCs. The CDR3: CASSWTGLNTEAFF. As DNA, the CDR3 is TGTGCCAGCAGCTGGACAGGGTTGAACACTGAAGCTTTCTTT.